The rows below give T cell receptor beta chains drawn from one sample of a study of shared clonotypes between healthy human individuals. The data were produced by immunoSEQ multiplex PCR, yet TCRdb's version contains in-frame clones alone and is incomplete. The sample holds roughly 2.2 million clones; under 95% are singletons and the top ten take around 0.4%. The material sequenced was naive CD4+ T cells from PBMCs. The receptors were gathered from a man aged 18 to 30 in good health. Some clones in this sample may be carry-over from other donors' samples. CDR3s include the opening cysteine and the closing phenylalanine or tryptophan. D genes are given only for firm matches. Clone size is shown for a subset of rows, as once, few, many or a class of expanded clone.

TRBV28	TRBJ2-5	NA	NA	14	CASSFTQAQETQYF	TGTGCCAGCAGTTTTACCCAGGCTCAAGAGACCCAGTACTTC
TRBV2	TRBJ1-5	NA	NA	15	CASSEKVPVHQPQHF	TGTGCCAGCAGTGAAAAAGTACCGGTTCATCAGCCCCAGCATTTT
TRBV5-8	TRBJ2-5	TRBD1	NA	16	CASSLVRTGVGETQYF	TGTGCCAGCAGCTTGGTTAGGACAGGGGTAGGGGAGACCCAGTACTTC
TRBV6-6	TRBJ2-1	NA	NA	15	CASSYSDSYYNEQFF	TGTGCCAGCAGTTACTCAGACTCCTACTACAATGAGCAGTTCTTC
TRBV4-2	TRBJ1-5	NA	NA	18	CASSQGRGTPGGNQPQHF	TGTGCCAGCAGCCAGGGTAGGGGGACTCCCGGTGGCAATCAGCCCCAGCATTTT
TRBV5-1	TRBJ2-3	NA	NA	13	CASSRVPADTQYF	TGCGCCAGCAGCCGGGTCCCCGCAGATACGCAGTATTTT
TRBV28	TRBJ1-5	TRBD1	NA	14	CASREQGGNQPQHF	TGTGCCAGCAGGGAACAGGGGGGCAATCAGCCCCAGCATTTT
TRBV6-4	TRBJ1-4	NA	NA	15	CASSAIGGPDEKLFF	TGTGCCAGCAGTGCGATCGGGGGCCCGGATGAAAAACTGTTTTTT
TRBV6-5	TRBJ2-7	TRBD1	NA	16	CASSYRDRADIYEQYF	TGTGCCAGCAGTTACAGGGACAGGGCGGATATATACGAGCAGTACTTC
TRBV10-3	TRBJ1-2	NA	NA	16	CAISESRGEWAYGYTF	TGTGCCATCAGTGAGTCGCGGGGGGAGTGGGCCTATGGCTACACCTTC
TRBV5-8	TRBJ2-7	TRBD2	NA	15	CASTLGEVAGLPRYF	TGTGCCAGCACCCTGGGGGAGGTAGCGGGACTACCCCGGTACTTC
TRBV5-4	TRBJ2-1	NA	NA	17	CASSWGGGSRAYNEQFF	TGTGCCAGCAGCTGGGGAGGAGGCTCTCGGGCCTACAATGAGCAGTTCTTC
TRBV6-1	TRBJ2-7	NA	NA	16	CASSEALHGFTYEQYF	TGTGCCAGCAGTGAAGCGCTTCATGGCTTTACCTACGAGCAGTACTTC
TRBV5-6	TRBJ2-5	NA	NA	12	CASSSGQETQYF	TGTGCCAGCAGCTCAGGGCAAGAGACCCAGTACTTC
TRBV5-4	TRBJ2-7	NA	NA	13	CASSSQGLYEQYF	TGTGCCAGCAGCTCTCAGGGCCTCTACGAGCAGTACTTC
TRBV27	TRBJ1-2	TRBD1	NA	18	CASSPTRPSRTGGSGYTF	TGTGCCAGCAGTCCTACCCGACCGTCCCGAACAGGGGGCTCTGGCTACACCTTC
TRBV5-8	TRBJ1-5	TRBD1	NA	15	CASSYTGTGGQPQHF	TGTGCCAGCAGCTACACCGGGACAGGGGGTCAGCCCCAGCATTTT
TRBV30	TRBJ2-3	NA	NA	16	CAWSVLIRVGTDTQYF	TGTGCCTGGAGTGTACTTATAAGGGTTGGTACAGATACGCAGTATTTT
TRBV9	TRBJ2-1	TRBD2	NA	17	CASSAGLAGGEYNEQFF	TGTGCCAGCAGCGCGGGACTAGCGGGAGGGGAATACAATGAGCAGTTCTTC
TRBV10-1	TRBJ1-1	TRBD1	NA	17	CASSPQGAPGGASEAFF	TGCGCCAGCAGTCCACAGGGGGCACCCGGCGGGGCGTCGGAAGCTTTCTTT
TRBV27	TRBJ1-2	TRBD1	NA	14	CASSSRGQVGGYTF	TGTGCCAGCAGTTCCCGGGGACAGGTGGGAGGCTACACCTTC
TRBV27	TRBJ2-7	TRBD2	NA	16	CASSPRTSGREDEQYF	TGTGCCAGCAGTCCCCGGACTAGCGGGAGGGAAGACGAGCAGTACTTC
TRBV13	TRBJ1-3	NA	NA	14	CASSFGTSTDTIYF	TGTGCCAGCAGCTTCGGAACGTCTACGGACACCATATATTTT
TRBV5-1	TRBJ1-1	NA	NA	13	CASSLTGNTEAFF	TGCGCCAGCAGCTTGACGGGTAACACTGAAGCTTTCTTT
TRBV5-4	TRBJ2-7	NA	NA	12	CASSFTPHEQYF	TGTGCCAGCAGCTTTACGCCGCACGAGCAGTACTTC
TRBV6-5	TRBJ2-3	NA	NA	13	CASSYRGLDTQYF	TGTGCCAGCAGTTACAGGGGCTTAGATACGCAGTATTTT
TRBV6-1	TRBJ1-5	TRBD1	NA	15	CASSAQGGKSQPQHF	TGTGCCAGCAGTGCCCAGGGGGGGAAGAGTCAGCCCCAGCATTTT
TRBV6-5	TRBJ2-2	NA	NA	14	CASSYVTNTGELFF	TGTGCCAGCAGTTACGTGACGAACACCGGGGAGCTGTTTTTT
TRBV19	TRBJ2-5	TRBD2	once	14	CASRGLAGQETQYF	TGTGCCAGTAGAGGGCTAGCGGGACAAGAGACCCAGTACTTC
TRBV28	TRBJ1-5	NA	NA	13	CASRDYSNQPQHF	TGTGCCAGCAGAGACTATAGCAATCAGCCCCAGCATTTT
TRBV5-1	TRBJ2-3	NA	NA	14	CASSPPGGTDTQYF	TGCGCCAGCAGCCCGCCCGGGGGAACAGATACGCAGTATTTT
TRBV15	TRBJ2-2	TRBD1	NA	13	CATSAGGTGELFF	TGTGCCACCAGCGCAGGGGGCACCGGGGAGCTGTTTTTT
TRBV10-1	TRBJ2-7	TRBD1	NA	14	CASSEPGQPYEQYF	TGCGCCAGCAGTGAGCCGGGACAGCCCTACGAGCAGTACTTC
TRBV15	TRBJ1-2	NA	NA	12	CATSSDSYGYTF	TGTGCCACCAGTTCTGACAGTTATGGCTACACCTTC
TRBV5-1	TRBJ1-1	NA	NA	15	CASSPQGLENTEAFF	TGCGCCAGCAGCCCTCAGGGTTTGGAAAACACTGAAGCTTTCTTT
TRBV5-1	TRBJ2-1	NA	NA	14	CASRSGGWDNEQFF	TGCGCCAGTAGGAGCGGCGGGTGGGACAATGAGCAGTTCTTC
TRBV28	TRBJ1-5	TRBD1	NA	14	CASTSGQGSQPQHF	TGTGCCAGCACTTCGGGACAGGGTTCTCAGCCCCAGCATTTT
TRBV2	TRBJ2-5	NA	NA	14	CASSVYGFRETQYF	TGTGCCAGCAGTGTGTACGGGTTCAGGGAGACCCAGTACTTC
TRBV4-1	TRBJ2-3	TRBD2	NA	17	CASSQDVLANSLDTQYF	TGCGCCAGCAGCCAAGATGTACTAGCGAATAGCTTAGATACGCAGTATTTT
TRBV18	TRBJ2-4	NA	NA	13	CASSPQAKNIQYF	TGTGCCAGCTCACCCCAGGCCAAAAACATTCAGTACTTC